This entry concerns a single T cell receptor beta chain. This record belongs to a study of technical replicates of blood from a handful of donors. Germline V CDR1 and CDR2: MNHNS, SASEGT. This CDR3 contains 13 residues. V lost 9 bases and J lost 5, with 17 bases in between. Using immunoSEQ multiplex PCR, the repertoire was profiled, and TCRdb retains in-frame clones only, with some absent. The sample has 80,000 or so clones, just over 95% seen once. Material: T cells isolated from PBMCs. The clonotype was recovered from a human donor in good health. V is TRBV6-1 and J is TRBJ2-7, with a possible D match to TRBD2 (6 bases). As DNA, the CDR3 is TGTGCCAGTGACGGGAGCATCTGGGACGAGCAGTACTTC. Its translation is CASDGSIWDEQYF.